These 25 T cell receptor beta chains share one sample of origin, sequenced in a study of cytomegalovirus exposure and HLA in healthy donors. The primer mix had 60 Vbeta and 13 Jbeta primers. Profiled with immunoSEQ multiplex PCR; TCRdb holds only in-frame clones, not every one. The data show around 94,000 clones, around 77% seen once. The sequencing sample was made of PBMCs. Every receptor here comes from a woman aged 55-69 years in good health and CMV-seropositive.

This sequence joins TRBV7-9 and TRBJ2-5; perhaps TRBD1 as D (5 bases). With 4 bases removed from V and 7 bases from J, the gap between germline ends came to 16 bases. CDR1 is SEHNR and CDR2 is FQNEAQ in the germline V gene (reference sequence). This CDR3 is 14 amino acids long. CDR3 region: CASSSPRQTGTQYF. CDR3 in DNA: TGTGCCAGCAGCTCTCCAAGACAGACCGGGACCCAGTACTTC.

The chain combines TRBV11-2 with TRBJ2-7, with 7 positions matching TRBD2. CDR1 and CDR2 from the germline V gene are SGHAT and FQNNGV. The junction had 8 bases not matched to a gene; V was cut back by 3 bases and J by 3 bases. The CDR3 loop spans 15 amino acids. DNA for the CDR3: TGTGCCAGCAGCTTCAGCGACCCTAGCGGCTACGAGCAGTACTTC. Amino acid sequence: CASSFSDPSGYEQYF.

The chain links TRBV18 to TRBJ2-5; D unclear. The CDR3 contains 16 residues. V was cut by 3 bases and J by 5 bases, with 19 bases left in between. Germline CDR1 and CDR2: KGHSH and LQKENI. CDR3 in DNA: TGTGCCAGCTCACCTCGTAGAGGCCAATTTGGGGAGACCCAGTACTTC. This translates into CASSPRRGQFGETQYF.

This chain joins TRBV19 and TRBJ2-7; D is perhaps TRBD2 (5 bases). The CDR3 runs to 15 residues. V was shortened by 6 bases and J by 0 bases, with 15 bases between the two germline ends. CDR1 and CDR2 (germline): LNHDA, SQIVND (reference sequence). For the CDR3, the DNA is TGTGCCAGTAGGTCGACGGGAAGGAGCTCCTACGAGCAGTACTTC. It encodes CASRSTGRSSYEQYF.

The V and J genes are TRBV5-1 and TRBJ2-7, with D tentatively TRBD2 (6 bases). The germline CDR1 and CDR2 sequences are SGHRS and YFSETQ. This CDR3 has 13 amino acids. V was cut by 6 bases and J by 5 bases, with 15 bases left in between. The CDR3 DNA is TGCGCCAGCAAGGGGACGGGAGAAGACGAGCAGTACTTC. It yields the protein CASKGTGEDEQYF.

The chain couples TRBV18 to TRBJ2-7; no clear D gene. The CDR3 consists of 12 residues. Deletions cut 6 bases from V and 2 bases from J, with 8 bases between. The germline CDR1 and CDR2 sequences are KGHSH and LQKENI. The CDR3 DNA reads TGTGCCAGCTCCCTCAACACCTACGAGCAGTACTTC. Amino acids: CASSLNTYEQYF.

The CDR3 DNA sequence: TGTGCCAGTATCGATCCTTTAGGGGGGGAAGCGGGACCTGAAGCTTTCTTT. Translated: CASIDPLGGEAGPEAFF. V usage is TRBV7-9 and J usage is TRBJ1-1; D is possibly TRBD1 (6 bases). Germline CDR1 reads SEHNR; CDR2 reads FQNEAQ (reference sequence). The CDR3 loop spans 17 amino acids. Trimming left V 9 bases short and J 6 bases short, with 29 bases between.

The chain employs TRBV10-2 and TRBJ2-3, with 8 positions matching TRBD2. The germline CDR1 and CDR2 sequences are WSHSY and SAAADI. The length of the CDR3 is 17 residues. The ends lost 2 bases at V and 6 bases at J; junction bases unmatched: 13. The CDR3 bases are TGCGCCAGCAGTGAGCCACTCCTCAGCGGGAGTGGGGATACGCAGTATTTT. This codes for CASSEPLLSGSGDTQYF.

The sample holds one count of this clone. The genes are TRBV19 and TRBJ1-4; no clear D. This CDR3 is 14 amino acids long. Deletions cut 5 bases from V and 0 bases from J, with 7 bases between. Germline V gene lookup returns CDR1 LNHDA and CDR2 SQIVND (reference sequence). The CDR3 DNA follows: TGTGCCAGTAGTGTGACTGCAACTAATGAAAAACTGTTTTTT. It translates to CASSVTATNEKLFF. Combining the CDR3 with reference TRBV19 and TRBJ1-4 gives the whole variable domain DGGITQSPKYLFRKEGQNVTLSCEQNLNHDAMYWYRQDPGQGLRLIYYSQIVNDFQKGDIAEGYSVSREKKESFPLTVTSAQKNPTAFYLCASSVTATNEKLFFGSGTQLSVL.

The rearrangement uses TRBV5-1 and TRBJ1-2; 10 positions agree with TRBD1. This CDR3 comprises 13 residues. Germline V CDR1 and CDR2: SGHRS, YFSETQ. V was clipped by 4 bases and J by 7 bases; unmatched bases: 4. The CDR3 spells CASSAGQGLGYTF. The DNA of the CDR3 is TGCGCCAGCAGCGCGGGACAGGGGCTTGGCTACACCTTC.

The chain links TRBV19 to TRBJ2-7; TRBD1 matches at 9 bases. V trimming: 6 bases; J trimming: 3 bases; junction bases outside the gene matches: 3. Germline assignment: CDR1 LNHDA and CDR2 SQIVND (reference sequence). The CDR3 spans 13 residues. The CDR3 loop reads CASSTTGGYEQYF. CDR3 coding DNA: TGTGCCAGTAGCACGACAGGGGGCTACGAGCAGTACTTC.

The gene calls are TRBV7-2 and TRBJ2-5, with 8 bases identical to TRBD2. CDR3 length: 16 amino acids. CDR1 and CDR2 (germline): SGHTA, FQGNSA. J gave up 4 bases and V 5 bases, and 12 bases lay outside the gene matches. The DNA for the CDR3 is TGTGCCAGCAGCCGGGACGGAGCGGGGGCGGGAGAGACCCAGTACTTC. Protein: CASSRDGAGAGETQYF.

The chain couples TRBV29-1 to TRBJ1-1, with TRBD1 identical over 7 bases. The CDR3 length is 13 residues. V dropped 7 bases and J dropped 6; count of bases not matched to a gene: 11. Germline lookup yields CDR1 SQVTM and CDR2 ANQGSEA. CDR3 residues: CSAARGRLSEAFF. The CDR3 DNA follows: TGCAGCGCCGCGAGGGGGCGTCTGTCTGAAGCTTTCTTT.

This clone was picked up one time. The gene calls are TRBV2 and TRBJ2-5, with 10 bases aligning to TRBD1. CDR3 size: 15 residues. From germline, CDR1 is SNHLY and CDR2 FYNNEI. The J segment lost 5 bases and the V segment lost 6 bases, leaving 9 bases of the junction unmatched. The CDR3 nucleotides are TGTGCCAGCAGCGGTCGGACAGGGGGAGGCGAGACCCAGTACTTC. Protein sequence: CASSGRTGGGETQYF.

The chain couples TRBV2 to TRBJ1-1; D perhaps matches TRBD1 (6 bases). Germline CDR1 reads SNHLY; CDR2 reads FYNNEI. V was trimmed by 6 bases and J by 6 bases, leaving 17 bases between them. CDR3 length equals 14 residues. This CDR3 reads CASSAGATRAEAFF. Written as DNA, the CDR3 is TGTGCCAGCAGCGCGGGGGCCACCAGGGCTGAAGCTTTCTTT.

The chain has TRBV9 and TRBJ2-4, with 8 bases lining up with TRBD2. This CDR3 has 16 amino acids. With V trimmed by 2 bases and J by 0 bases, 4 bases remained unmatched. Germline CDR1 reads SGDLS; CDR2 reads YYNGEE. The CDR3 region is CASSVSGGLAKNIQYF. In DNA, the CDR3 is TGTGCCAGCAGCGTGAGCGGGGGACTAGCCAAAAACATTCAGTACTTC. Combining the CDR3 with reference TRBV9 and TRBJ2-4 gives the whole variable domain DSGVTQTPKHLITATGQRVTLRCSPRSGDLSVYWYQQSLDQGLQFLIQYYNGEERAKGNILERFSAQQFPDLHSELNLSSLELGDSALYFCASSVSGGLAKNIQYFGAGTRLSVL.

J is TRBJ2-1 and V is TRBV6-4; D call uncertain. Trimming shortened V by 2 bases and J by 5 bases, and 7 bases separated the two germline ends. Germline CDR1 MRHNA, CDR2 SNTAGT. There are 13 residues in the CDR3. This CDR3 reads CASSDIPDNEQFF. The CDR3 DNA sequence: TGTGCCAGCAGTGACATACCAGACAATGAGCAGTTCTTC.

The chain links TRBV7-3 to TRBJ2-7; 9 positions match TRBD1. The CDR3 sequence is 14 residues long. From germline, CDR1 is SGHTA and CDR2 FQGTGA. The V segment lost 5 bases and the J segment 2 bases; nucleotides outside the gene matches: 4. In DNA, the CDR3 is TGTGCCAGCAGCCGGGGACAGGGCGCCTACGAGCAGTACTTC. It is translated as CASSRGQGAYEQYF.

CDR3 region: CASSLSQGERNTIYF. CDR3 DNA: TGTGCCAGCAGCTTAAGCCAGGGGGAGAGAAACACCATATATTTT. The V and J genes are TRBV11-2 and TRBJ1-3; the match to TRBD1 covers 7 bases. The CDR3 runs to 15 residues. Trimming took 2 bases from V and 5 from J; bases not matched to a gene: 6. Germline CDR1 reads SGHAT; CDR2 reads FQNNGV.

This clone has just one count. One end of the junction fails to match germline, which may point to a read error. This sequence joins TRBV7-9 and TRBJ2-2; the match to TRBD2 covers 7 bases. The germline gives CDR1 SEHNR, CDR2 FQNEAQ (reference sequence). This CDR3 comprises 17 residues. The CDR3 DNA is TGTTCCAGCAGCTTAGGAATACTAAGCGGGGACACCGGGGAGCTGTTTTTT. Its protein is CSSSLGILSGDTGELFF.

The chain joins TRBV27 to TRBJ1-1, with a tentative D call TRBD1 (5 bases). The length of the CDR3 is 13 residues. V was trimmed by 5 bases and J by 5 bases, leaving 12 bases between them. Per the germline V gene, CDR1 is MNHEY and CDR2 is SMNVEV (reference sequence). This CDR3 reads CASSPPGGTEAFF. The CDR3 coding sequence is TGTGCCAGCAGTCCCCCGGGGGGGACTGAAGCTTTCTTT.

The CDR3 here is CASTGGSYNEQFF. In DNA form, the CDR3 reads TGTGCCAGCACCGGGGGCTCCTACAATGAGCAGTTCTTC. The rearrangement links TRBV6-6 to TRBJ2-1, with a weak D call TRBD2 (6 bases). Trimming took 7 bases from V and 0 from J, leaving 7 bases between them. The CDR3 is 13 residues long. Germline V CDR1 and CDR2: MNHNY, SVGAGI (reference sequence).

The J gene is TRBJ2-1, the V gene TRBV11-1, with TRBD2 matching 15 bases. The J segment lost 9 bases and the V segment lost 4 bases, leaving 4 bases of the junction unmatched. CDR1 and CDR2 from the germline V gene are SGHAT and FQDESV (reference sequence). CDR3 length: 15 residues. Here the CDR3 reads CASSSGLAGGGEQFF. Here the CDR3 DNA reads TGTGCCAGCAGCTCCGGACTAGCGGGAGGGGGTGAGCAGTTCTTC.

The gene calls are TRBV18 and TRBJ1-1; 7 bases are a match to TRBD1. The CDR3 loop spans 13 amino acids. Trimming removed 7 bases from V and 1 base from J; junction bases left unmatched: 3. Looked up from germline, CDR1 is KGHSH and CDR2 is LQKENI. The CDR3 DNA reads as TGTGCCAGCTTGGGACAGACGAACACTGAAGCTTTCTTT. This gives the protein CASLGQTNTEAFF.

The chain employs TRBV27 and TRBJ1-2, with 8 bases aligning to TRBD1. The germline gives CDR1 MNHEY, CDR2 SMNVEV (reference sequence). The J segment lost 7 bases and the V segment lost 2 bases, leaving 6 bases of the junction unmatched. CDR3 length: 14 amino acids. Written as DNA, the CDR3 is TGTGCCAGCAGTTTACGGACAGGGCATTCTGGCTACACCTTC. Encoded protein: CASSLRTGHSGYTF.